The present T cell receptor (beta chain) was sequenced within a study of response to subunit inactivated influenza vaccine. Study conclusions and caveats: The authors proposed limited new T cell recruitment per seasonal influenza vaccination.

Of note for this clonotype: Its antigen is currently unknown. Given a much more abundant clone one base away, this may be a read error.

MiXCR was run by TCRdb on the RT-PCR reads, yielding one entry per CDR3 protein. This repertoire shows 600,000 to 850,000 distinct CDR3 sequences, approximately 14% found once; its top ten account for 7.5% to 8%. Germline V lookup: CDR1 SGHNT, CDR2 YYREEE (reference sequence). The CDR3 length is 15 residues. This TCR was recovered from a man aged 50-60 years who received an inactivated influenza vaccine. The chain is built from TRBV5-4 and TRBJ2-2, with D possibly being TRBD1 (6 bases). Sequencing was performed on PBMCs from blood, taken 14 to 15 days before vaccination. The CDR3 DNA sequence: TGTGCCAGCAGCTGGGGGACACTGAACACCGGGGAGCAGTTTTTT. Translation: CASSWGTLNTGEQFF.